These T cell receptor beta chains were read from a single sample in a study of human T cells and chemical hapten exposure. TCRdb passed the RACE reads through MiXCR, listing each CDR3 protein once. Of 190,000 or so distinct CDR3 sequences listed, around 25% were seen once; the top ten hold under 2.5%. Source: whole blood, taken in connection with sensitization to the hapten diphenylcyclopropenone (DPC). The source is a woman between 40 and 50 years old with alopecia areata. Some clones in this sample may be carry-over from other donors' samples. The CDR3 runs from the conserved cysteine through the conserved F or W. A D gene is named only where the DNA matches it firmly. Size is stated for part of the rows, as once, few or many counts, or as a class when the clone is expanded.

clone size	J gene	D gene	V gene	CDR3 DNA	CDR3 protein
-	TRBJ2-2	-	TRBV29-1	TGCAGCGCCCCGGGACAGAACACCGGGGAGCTGTTTTTT	CSAPGQNTGELFF
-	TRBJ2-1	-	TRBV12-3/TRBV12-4	TGTGCCAGTCGAGGGGTGGGCTACAATGAGCAGTTCTTC	CASRGVGYNEQFF
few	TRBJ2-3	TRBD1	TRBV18	TGTGCCAGCTCAACGGGACAGGGACCCTCGACGCAGTATTTT	CASSTGQGPSTQYF
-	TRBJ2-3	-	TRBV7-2	TGTGCCAGCAGCCGGCGGCCAGGAGGCACAGATACGCAGTATTTT	CASSRRPGGTDTQYF
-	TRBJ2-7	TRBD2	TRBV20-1	TGCAGTGCTAGAGGGACTAGCGGGAGAAGGGGCGAGCAGTACTTC	CSARGTSGRRGEQYF
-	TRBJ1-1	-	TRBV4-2	TGTGCCAGCAGCCAGGGGGAGAACACTGAAGCTTTCTTT	CASSQGENTEAFF
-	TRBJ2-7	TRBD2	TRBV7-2	TGTGCCAGCAGCCGGACTAGCGGGATCTACGAGCAGTACTTC	CASSRTSGIYEQYF
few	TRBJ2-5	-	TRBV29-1	TGCAGCGTTGAAGGGGCAGGATGGGGAGAGACCCAGTACTTC	CSVEGAGWGETQYF
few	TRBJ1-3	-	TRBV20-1	TGCAGTGCTAGAGATCCAAGGGGCTCTGGAAACACCATATATTTT	CSARDPRGSGNTIYF
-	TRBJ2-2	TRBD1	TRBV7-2	TGTGCCAGCAGCCAACGACAGGGGGTGAACACCGGGGAGCTGTTTTTT	CASSQRQGVNTGELFF
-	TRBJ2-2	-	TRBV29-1	TGCAGCGTTCATACCCCTTTCCGGGAAGGGGAGCTGTTTTTT	CSVHTPFREGELFF
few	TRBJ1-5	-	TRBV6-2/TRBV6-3	TGTGCCAGCAGTTACAGGCAGGCCAATCAGCCCCAGCATTTT	CASSYRQANQPQHF
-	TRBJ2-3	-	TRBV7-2	TGTGCCAGCAGCCCCTATTCAGATACGCAGTATTTT	CASSPYSDTQYF
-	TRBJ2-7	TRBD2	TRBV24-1	TGTGCCACCAGTGATGGACTAGTCCTCTCCTACGAGCAGTACTTC	CATSDGLVLSYEQYF
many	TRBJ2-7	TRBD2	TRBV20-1	TGCAGTGCTAGAGTGAGCGGGAGTCTTAACGAGCAGTACTTC	CSARVSGSLNEQYF
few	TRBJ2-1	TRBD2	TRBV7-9	TGTGCCAGCAGCTTAGAAACTAGCGGAATTGAGCAGTTCTTC	CASSLETSGIEQFF
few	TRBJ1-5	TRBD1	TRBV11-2	TGTGCCAGCAGCTGCGTACCGACGGCAGGGGGTAGGGTCGGGGTGAAGGGCAATCAGCCCCAGCATTTT	CASSCVPTAGGRVGVKGNQPQHF
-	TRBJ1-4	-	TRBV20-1	TGCAGTGCTAGAGATCCGGAGAGGGTCAATGAAAAACTGTTTTTT	CSARDPERVNEKLFF
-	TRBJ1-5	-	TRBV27	TGTGCCAGCAGCACCGCCTTCAATCAGCCCCAGCATTTT	CASSTAFNQPQHF
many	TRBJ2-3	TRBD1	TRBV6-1	TGTGCCAGCAGTGGTCACCGGGACAGTGCAGATACGCAGTATTTT	CASSGHRDSADTQYF
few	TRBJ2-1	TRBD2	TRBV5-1	TGCGCCAGCAGCGGTCTGGGGACTAGCCGAAACAATGAGCAGTTCTTC	CASSGLGTSRNNEQFF
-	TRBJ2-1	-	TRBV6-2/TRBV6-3	TGTGCCAGCAGTGGCCGACTGGGGCGGGCGCCCAATGAGCAGTTCTTC	CASSGRLGRAPNEQFF
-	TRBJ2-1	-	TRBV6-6	TGTGCCAGCAGTTACTCAGCACATTACAATGAGCAGTTCTTC	CASSYSAHYNEQFF
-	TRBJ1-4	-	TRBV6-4	TGTGCCAGCAGTGAAAGGTCTGGGGGTGAAAAACTGTTTTTT	CASSERSGGEKLFF
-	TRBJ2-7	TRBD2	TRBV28	TGTGCCAGCAGACATAGCGGGAGTAGGCCCTACGAGCAGTACTTC	CASRHSGSRPYEQYF
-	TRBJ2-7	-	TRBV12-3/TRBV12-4	TGTGCCAGCAGTGGCCCAGACCGAGCCTACGAGCAGTACTTC	CASSGPDRAYEQYF
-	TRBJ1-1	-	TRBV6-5	TGTGCCAGCAGTTTGTTGATGACGAACACTGAAGCTTTCTTT	CASSLLMTNTEAFF
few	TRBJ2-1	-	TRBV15	TGTGCCACCAGCAGAGGAGGTCCCTACAATGAGCAGTTCTTC	CATSRGGPYNEQFF
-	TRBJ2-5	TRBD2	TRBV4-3	TGCGCCAGCAGCCAAGTCTTAAGGGCGGGAGTGGAGGAGACCCAGTACTTC	CASSQVLRAGVEETQYF
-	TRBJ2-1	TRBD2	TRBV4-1	TGCGCCAGCAGCCGTGGGAGACTAGCGGGCCCGACCTCCTACAATGAGCAGTTCTTC	CASSRGRLAGPTSYNEQFF
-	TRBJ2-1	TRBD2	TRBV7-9	TGTGCCAGCAGCTCCTTGATTGGCGGGAGCTCCTACAATGAGCAGTTCTTC	CASSSLIGGSSYNEQFF
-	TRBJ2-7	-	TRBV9	TGTGCCAGCAGCGTAGGGACTACTACCTACGAGCAGTACTTC	CASSVGTTTYEQYF
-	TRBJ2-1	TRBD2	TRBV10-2	TGCGCCAGCCTTTATCCTAGCGGGGAGCAGTTCTTC	CASLYPSGEQFF
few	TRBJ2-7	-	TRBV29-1	TGCAGCGTTGCGGGGGGACAGGCCAGCTCCTACGAGCAGTACTTC	CSVAGGQASSYEQYF
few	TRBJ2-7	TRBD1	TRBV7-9	TGTGCCAGCAGCCCCGGACAGGGAGCAGCGGCCTACGAGCAGTACTTC	CASSPGQGAAAYEQYF
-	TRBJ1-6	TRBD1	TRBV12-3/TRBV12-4	TGTGCCAGCAGTCCCGGGACAGCCAATTCACCCCTCCACTTT	CASSPGTANSPLHF
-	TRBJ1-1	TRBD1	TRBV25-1	TGTGCCAGCAGCCCACAGGGGGGCGGGGTAGGGTCGGCTGAAGCTTTCTTT	CASSPQGGGVGSAEAFF
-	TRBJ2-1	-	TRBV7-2	TGTGCCAGCAGCGCCTCATTCAATGAGCAGTTCTTC	CASSASFNEQFF
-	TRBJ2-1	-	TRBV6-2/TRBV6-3	TGTGCCAGCAGCCCACTAGGAGGGTCCTACAATGAGCAGTTCTTC	CASSPLGGSYNEQFF
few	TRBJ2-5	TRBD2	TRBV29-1	TGCAGCGTTGAAGCGTCCGGGTTTGGGGGGGAGTACTTC	CSVEASGFGGEYF
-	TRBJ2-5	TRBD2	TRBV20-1	TGCAGTGCTAGTTTAGCGGGAGGGGAAGAGACCCAGTACTTC	CSASLAGGEETQYF
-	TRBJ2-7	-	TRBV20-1	TGCAGTGCCGTAAGTGACCGGGACGGGGACGGGTACGAGCAGTACTTC	CSAVSDRDGDGYEQYF
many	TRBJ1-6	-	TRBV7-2	TGTGCCAGCAGCTTAAATTCACCCCTCCACTTT	CASSLNSPLHF
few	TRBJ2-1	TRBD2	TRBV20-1	TGCAGTGCTCATTCCTATAGCGGGTCCTACAATGAGCAGTTCTTC	CSAHSYSGSYNEQFF
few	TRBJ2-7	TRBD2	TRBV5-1	TGCGCCAGCAGCTTGGCAGGCGGGAGGGCTGGCGAGCAGTACTTC	CASSLAGGRAGEQYF
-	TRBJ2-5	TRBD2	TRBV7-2	TGTGCCAGCAGCGCCCGACGGGGAGGGGAGACCCAGTACTTC	CASSARRGGETQYF
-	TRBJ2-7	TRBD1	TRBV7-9	TGTGCCAGCAGCCCTGACAGGGGCTACGAGCAGTACTTC	CASSPDRGYEQYF
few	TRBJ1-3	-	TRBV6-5	TGTGCCAGCAGTTACAGGGTATCTGGAAACACCATATATTTT	CASSYRVSGNTIYF